Listed here are 3 T cell receptor beta chains from one sample, sequenced in a study of a mutant IDH1 vaccine in newly diagnosed glioma (TCRdb year 2021). Library prep was done by the immunoSEQ multiplex PCR assay. Entries here come from immuneACCESS through TCRdb and include only in-frame sequences with V and J called. Some clones fail to appear in such tables; in the studies checked, an unresolved V gene covers under half of the shortfall, and the cause of the remainder is unknown. In all, the sample holds around 56,000 clones, and around 90% of those were seen once. Jointly, the top ten make up around 2.5% of the sample. This sample's time point label indicates: baseline, week 1 (first vaccination visit). Explained via the paper, the treatment or condition label denotes: pre-vaccination baseline after standard-of-care therapy. Material: PBMCs, obtained from a glioma patient treated with radiotherapy, temozolomide or both. These receptors came from a man aged 45-65 years with glioma.

DNA for the CDR3: TGCAGCGTTGAGTGGCTGACTCTGAGGGATACGCAGTATTTT. The encoded protein is CSVEWLTLRDTQYF. The chain combines TRBV29-1 with TRBJ2-3; D is uncertain. Germline loops: CDR1 SQVTM, CDR2 ANQGSEA. Trimming cost V 3 bases and J 6 bases, with 16 bases left between them. The CDR3 sequence is 14 residues long.

V usage is TRBV15 and J usage is TRBJ1-6; 8 nucleotides align to TRBD1. V lost 8 bases to trimming and J lost 7 bases; unmatched junction nucleotides: 10. This CDR3 region has 15 residues. Germline assignment: CDR1 LNHNV and CDR2 YYDKDF (reference sequence). Here the CDR3 reads CATGTGQGQNSPLHF. The CDR3, as DNA: TGTGCCACCGGGACAGGACAGGGTCAAAATTCACCCCTCCACTTT. The full variable domain, completed using reference TRBV15 and TRBJ1-6, is DAMVIQNPRYQVTQFGKPVTLSCSQTLNHNVMYWYQQKSSQAPKLLFHYYDKDFNNEADTPDNFQSRRPNTSFCFLDIRSPGLGDTAMYLCATGTGQGQNSPLHFGNGTRLTVT.

V usage is TRBV9 and J usage is TRBJ2-3, with D possibly matching TRBD2 (6 bases). The germline gives CDR1 SGDLS, CDR2 YYNGEE. There are 17 residues in the CDR3. Trimming took off 3 bases at V and 4 bases at J, with 21 bases between the two ends. The CDR3 DNA reads as TGTGCCAGCAGCGGTCGGGGGTCGGGAGCCCGGGCAGATACGCAGTATTTT. It encodes CASSGRGSGARADTQYF.